The clone carrying this TCR beta chain was picked up a small number of times. Trimming took off 7 bases at V and 6 bases at J, with 18 bases between the two ends. The germline CDR1 and CDR2 sequences are SGHRS and YFSETQ. The CDR3 is 14 residues long. The entry originates in a study of regulatory T cells in long-lasting Graves disease. Assembly of TCR beta libraries relied on iRepertoire HTBI primers together with Arm-PCR of CDR3 regions. TCRdb ran MiXCR on the multiplex PCR reads and lists one entry per CDR3 protein. The sample shows 600,000 to 650,000 distinct CDR3 sequences, 16% of them seen only once. Sample time point: newly diagnosed GD, antithyroid drugs for less than 3 months. Scientists built the TCR library using RNA that was extracted from PBMCs. These data were also reused for a study on T cells in Graves' hyperthyroidism and ophthalmopathy.

The rearrangement joins TRBV5-1 to TRBJ2-3; D not resolved. This TCR derives from a woman aged 25 to 39 with Graves disease. This specimen was peripheral blood mononuclear cells (PBMCs), taken at new diagnosis, from a patient treated with antithyroid drugs. The CDR3: CASATQQPRDTQYF. Here the CDR3 DNA reads TGCGCCAGCGCGACACAGCAACCTCGGGATACGCAGTATTTT.